One T cell receptor (beta chain) is described in this entry. This sample is drawn from a study of T-cell memory formation after mild COVID-19. Study summary: TCR clusters were largely donor specific.

TCRdb analysed the 5' RACE reads with MiXCR anew, one entry per CDR3 protein. The sample carries some 450,000 distinct CDR3 sequences, 20% recorded once. Sample: PBMCs or a T cell subset sorted from them (not recorded which). The receptor was isolated from an adult woman who had mild COVID-19 (a few samples of this study predate the infection). Cell type and time point are not known.

DNA of the CDR3: TGTGCCAGCAGTCTCCTAGGGGATGACAGACCTTACGAGCAGTACTTC. This translates into CASSLLGDDRPYEQYF. The rearrangement uses TRBV5-6 and TRBJ2-7; possibly TRBD1 for D (5 bases). Trimming took 5 bases from V and 4 from J, leaving 22 bases between them. This CDR3 region has 16 residues. Germline values: CDR1 SGHDT, CDR2 YYEEEE.